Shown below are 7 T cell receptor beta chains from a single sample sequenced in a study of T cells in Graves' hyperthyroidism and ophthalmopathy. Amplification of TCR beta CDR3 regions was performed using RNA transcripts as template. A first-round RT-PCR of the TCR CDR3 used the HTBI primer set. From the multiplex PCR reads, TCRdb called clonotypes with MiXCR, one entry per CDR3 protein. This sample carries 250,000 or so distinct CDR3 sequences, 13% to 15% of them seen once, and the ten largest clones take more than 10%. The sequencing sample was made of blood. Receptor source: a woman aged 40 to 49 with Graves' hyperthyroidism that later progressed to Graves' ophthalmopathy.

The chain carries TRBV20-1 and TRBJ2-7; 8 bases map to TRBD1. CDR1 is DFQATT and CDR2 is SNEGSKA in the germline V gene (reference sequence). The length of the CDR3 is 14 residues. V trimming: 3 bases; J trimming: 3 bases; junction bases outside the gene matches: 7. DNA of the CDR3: TGCAGTGCTAGGGACCGGGACAGGATCTACGAGCAGTACTTC. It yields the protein CSARDRDRIYEQYF.

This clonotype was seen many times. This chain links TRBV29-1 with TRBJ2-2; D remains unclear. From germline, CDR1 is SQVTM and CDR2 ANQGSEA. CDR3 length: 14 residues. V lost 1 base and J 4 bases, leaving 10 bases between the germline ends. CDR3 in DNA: TGCAGCGTTGAAGCCCGTACGAGCACCGGGGAGCTGTTTTTT. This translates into CSVEARTSTGELFF.

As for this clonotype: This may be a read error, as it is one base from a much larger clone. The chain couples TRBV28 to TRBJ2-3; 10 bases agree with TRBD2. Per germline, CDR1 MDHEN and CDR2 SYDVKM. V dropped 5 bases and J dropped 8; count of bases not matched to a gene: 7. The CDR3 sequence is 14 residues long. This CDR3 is CASSEGLASGTQYF. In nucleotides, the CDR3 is TGTGCCAGCAGTGAGGGACTAGCGTCAGGTACGCAGTATTTT.

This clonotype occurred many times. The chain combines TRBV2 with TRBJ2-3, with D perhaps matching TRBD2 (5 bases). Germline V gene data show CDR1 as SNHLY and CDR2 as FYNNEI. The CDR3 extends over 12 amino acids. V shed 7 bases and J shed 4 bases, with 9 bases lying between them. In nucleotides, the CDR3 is TGTGCCAGCACTCTGAGGGCAGATACGCAGTATTTT. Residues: CASTLRADTQYF. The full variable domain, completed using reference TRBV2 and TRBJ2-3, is EPEVTQTPSHQVTQMGQEVILRCVPISNHLYFYWYRQILGQKVEFLVSFYNNEISEKSEIFDDQFSVERPDGSNFTLKIRSTKLEDSAMYFCASTLRADTQYFGPGTRLTVL.

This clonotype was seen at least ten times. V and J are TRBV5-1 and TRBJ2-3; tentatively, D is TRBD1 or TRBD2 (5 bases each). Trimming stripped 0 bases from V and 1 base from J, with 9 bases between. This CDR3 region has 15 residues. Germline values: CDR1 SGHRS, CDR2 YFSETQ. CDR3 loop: CASSLGQGGTDTQYF. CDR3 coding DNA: TGCGCCAGCAGCTTGGGTCAGGGAGGCACAGATACGCAGTATTTT.

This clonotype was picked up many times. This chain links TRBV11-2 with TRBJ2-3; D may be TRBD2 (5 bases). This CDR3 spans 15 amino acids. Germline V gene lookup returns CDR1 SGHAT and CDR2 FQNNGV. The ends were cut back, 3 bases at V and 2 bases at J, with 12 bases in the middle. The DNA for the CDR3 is TGTGCCAGCAGCTTCTCAAGCGGATTCACAGATACGCAGTATTTT. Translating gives CASSFSSGFTDTQYF.

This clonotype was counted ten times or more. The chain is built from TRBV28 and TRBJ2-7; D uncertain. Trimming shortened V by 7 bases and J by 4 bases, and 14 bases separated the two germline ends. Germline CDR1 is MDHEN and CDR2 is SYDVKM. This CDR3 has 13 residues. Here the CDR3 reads CASTMRLGYEQYF. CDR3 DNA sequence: TGTGCCAGCACAATGCGGCTCGGGTACGAGCAGTACTTC.